The present T cell receptor (beta chain) was sequenced within a study of OX40 agonist ivuxolimab in advanced cancers. Assay: immunoSEQ multiplex PCR; the TCRdb copy retains only in-frame clones and omits some. The table lists just over 35,000 clones, approximately 76% of them singletons. This CDR3 is built from 12 residues. V dropped 7 bases and J dropped 2 bases, with 8 bases sitting between them. CDR1 SNHLY and CDR2 FYNNEI come from the germline V gene. The V call is TRBV2, the J call TRBJ1-2; TRBD1 is a possible D gene (6 bases). The TCR was taken from an adult with an advanced solid tumor such as melanoma, head and neck, liver or kidney cancer. The sequenced sample was CD4+ or CD8+ T cells sorted from blood, obtained in a trial of the OX40 agonist ivuxolimab. DNA for the CDR3: TGTGCCAGCAAACAGGGAAACTATGGCTACACCTTC. The encoded protein is CASKQGNYGYTF. The full variable domain, completed using reference TRBV2 and TRBJ1-2, is EPEVTQTPSHQVTQMGQEVILRCVPISNHLYFYWYRQILGQKVEFLVSFYNNEISEKSEIFDDQFSVERPDGSNFTLKIRSTKLEDSAMYFCASKQGNYGYTFGSGTRLTVV.